Sequencing of this T cell receptor beta chain was carried out in a study of cytomegalovirus exposure and HLA in healthy donors listed by TCRdb under 2017. Study-level background: An earlier analysis of 587 of the donors reported around 280 Gb of sequence data and around 120 million unique TCR beta sequences obtained from approximately 180 million T cells. An early release that covered about 600 HLA-typed donors contained approximately 300 gigabases of sequencing data and some 87 million unique TCR sequences. The genetic ancestry cluster associated with self-reported Caucasian donors included 81% of the approximately 430 genotyped donors. The study aimed to test whether signatures of past pathogen exposure could be identified by cataloging public T cell receptors. The T cell repertoires of 550 to 850 subjects were profiled by immunosequencing and related to cytomegalovirus serostatus. A separate validation cohort of some 130 different subjects was used in addition to the approximately 640-subject first cohort. To predict cytomegalovirus infection status, the study combined high-throughput TCR immunosequencing, statistical association of individual TCRs with disease status, and machine learning. To study patterns of TCR occurrence, a later analysis re-analyzed previously published TCR beta repertoires from 666 donors and added high-resolution HLA genotyping. Rather than using new phenotypic data, the later analysis identified candidate immune exposures from TCR beta sequences and from how often those sequences occurred across donors. An earlier analysis of some 600 of the donors applied high-throughput TCR beta sequencing to assess whether each TCR beta V gene segment acted as functional or pseudogenic. Donor age, sex, ethnicity and CMV serostatus were collected together with the repertoire data. In a later genetic analysis, genome-wide SNP genotypes for 398 of the 666 donors were used, and that subset was treated as a discovery cohort. All discovery cohort repertoires had been generated using a single sequencing platform. HLA typing included class I and class II loci at four-digit resolution. The number of donors typed differed by locus, with about 620-630 for A, B, C, DRB1 and DQB1, 522 for DQA1, approximately 570 for DPA1, and some 440 for DPB1. About five DR-DQ haplotypes were treated as single units for association and clustering because of strong linkage in the cohort. Among a few hundred genotyped donors of the cohort, an average of around 240,000 unique TCR beta nucleotide sequences were sequenced per donor, about a sixth of them non-productive.

The research as a whole found: Because counts were too low, 15 to 20 rarely observed V segments, including chromosome 9 orphons, were excluded from the earlier analysis of several hundred of the donors. The authors suggested that the approach could potentially be extended to other disease states and immunological phenotypes. The classifier was reported to diagnose cytomegalovirus status with high specificity and sensitivity in both the original and validation cohorts. In a later analysis, 15,000 to 20,000 TCR beta sequences were associated with specific HLA alleles at a false discovery rate of 0.05. Assigning TCR associations to individual alleles was difficult when HLA alleles, especially DR and DQ, strongly co-occurred. A later analysis found that HLA-associated TCR beta chains were more clonally expanded and had lower generation probabilities than equally common non-associated chains. A further reported finding was that TCR beta sequences accurately predicted the HLA-A and HLA-B alleles for most subjects in the first cohort. In an earlier analysis of around 600 of the donors, most TCR beta V segments were observed in productive rearrangements about 90% or about 30% of the time, broadly matching IMGT annotations. Because HLA typing was missing for some donors at each locus, association tests included only the typed subset. A later genetic analysis associated a missense DCLRE1C variant with V-gene and J-gene trimming of TCR beta chains, and an independent cohort replicated the association. The sequencing pipeline was judged likely to have produced a cluster of highly shared sequence variants as a technical artifact. In vitro tests confirmed that a few of the cytomegalovirus-associated TCR beta chains recognize cytomegalovirus antigens. The only immune exposure information available for the cohort was CMV serostatus. In a later analysis, several top co-occurrence clusters were reported to appear linked to parvovirus B19, influenza, CMV and Epstein-Barr virus. A later analysis found that TCR association rates varied across HLA loci, with DRB1 alleles showing the most associated TCRs and HLA-C alleles the fewest. In a later analysis, most CMV-associated TCR beta chains were found to appear HLA-restricted, with HLA associations seemingly driven largely by CMV exposure. According to a later genetic analysis, donors in an Asian-associated ancestry cluster had fewer N-insertions in productive TCRs than the roughly 660-donor mean. Most TCR sequences were observed very rarely across donors, whereas some public TCRs were present in many individuals. In the study, 150 to 200 TCR beta chains were listed as associated with cytomegalovirus. In this cohort, only TCR beta chains were sequenced, and detectable features were limited by the absence of alpha or paired-chain data. Presence/absence analyses assumed roughly uniform sequencing depth across donors, an assumption that may not hold. Linkage disequilibrium might explain the correlated functional status among segregating V segments, but an unknown experimental factor could not be excluded.

Library generation was performed with the immunoSEQ multiplex PCR assay. The multiplex PCR relied on a mix of 60 forward primers for TCR Vbeta segments and 13 reverse primers for TCR Jbeta segments. Amplification of the CDR3 region of rearranged TCR beta genes was performed with a multiplex PCR assay on genomic DNA. The Illumina HiSeq System was used to sequence the amplified TCR beta libraries as 87-base-pair reads. Regarding the original processing steps: A later analysis tallied roughly 76 million unique TCR beta chains across the 666 repertoires, and roughly 11 million of those chains were shared by two or more donors. Raw reads were error-corrected and collapsed into unique sequences by a nearest-neighbor algorithm in which closely related sequences were merged to remove PCR and sequencing errors. V, D and J gene segments were assigned by aligning CDR3 sequences to IMGT reference sequences. For a sequence to be retained, at least a six-nucleotide match to both a V gene segment and a J gene segment was required. A rearrangement counted as productive if the CDR3 had no stop codons and remained in frame with V and J, and every other rearrangement counted as non-productive. Following IMGT convention, CDR3 was defined as the stretch from the second conserved V-encoded cysteine up to the conserved J-encoded phenylalanine. Sequences without an unambiguous match to a single V gene segment were excluded from the earlier analysis of about 640 of the donors. In an earlier analysis of almost 600 of the donors, a V segment was called functional when productive rearrangements were above 56.7%, and segregating when the standard deviation between donors exceeded 5%. A statistical classification framework was built for diagnosing cytomegalovirus status from the catalog of TCR beta chain sequences. In a later analysis, TCR nucleotide sequences were compared against IMGT/GENE-DB human TR gene sequences so that V and J genes could be assigned. The TCRdist pipeline was used in a later analysis to assign CDR3 sequences and most-parsimonious VDJ recombination scenarios. In a later analysis, every TCR beta chain was defined by the combination of its CDR3 amino acid sequence and its V-gene family, and reads without a unique V-gene family were dropped. In a later analysis, a few hundred highly shared, low-generation-probability nucleotide sequences were removed to address suspected cross-contamination and a sequencing artifact. For each public chain, a later analysis derived a clonal expansion index from normalized ranks of inferred template counts within each repertoire. A later analysis computed generation probabilities with a VDJ recombination model fitted to out-of-frame rearrangements, and checked the results against IGoR. In a later analysis, hypergeometric tests were used to score TCR-TCR, TCR-HLA and TCR-CMV co-occurrence, with a repertoire-size bias correction applied to TCR pairs. To estimate false discovery rates, a later analysis permuted the HLA or CMV assignments 20 times. In a later analysis, co-occurring TCRs were grouped using DBSCAN, and TCRdist sequence similarity was added for clustering within HLA-allele-positive subsets. For co-occurrence clustering, repertoires with fewer than 30,000 or more than 120,000 public chains were excluded, along with four to six repertoires with anomalous nucleotide sharing. TCRdb retrieved this table from immuneACCESS and kept in-frame rearrangements only. Not all clones are present; in checked studies, unresolved V genes account for under half, and no reason is known for the remainder. The V and J calls and clone size are taken from that table; D and trimming were inferred from the DNA. The sample table records under 200,000 clones; about 80% of these occur just once. The biggest ten clones account for about 4.3% of the sample.

The cohort consisted of hundreds of healthy bone marrow donors. All cohort members were sampled while nominally healthy, although unrecorded immune exposures were likely present. The donor tested CMV seronegative and was one of the 352 seronegative cohort members. Each donor provided a peripheral blood sample, and peripheral blood mononuclear cells were used for TCR beta sequencing. The Qiagen DNeasy Blood Extraction Kit was used to extract genomic DNA from the blood cell samples. The table lists this clone with a few counts. Its antigen target is currently unknown. One base away there is no much larger clone; base qualities are not given. Sequencing used PBMCs. This clonotype originated in a man aged 30 to 39 in good health and CMV-seronegative.

The CDR3 sequence is CASSVGTGNSYEQYF. The nucleotide sequence is TGTGCCAGCAGCGTAGGGACAGGGAATTCCTACGAGCAGTACTTC. The V gene is TRBV9 and the J gene is TRBJ2-7; 8 bases in between match TRBD1. Based on the germline V gene, the CDR1 and CDR2 sequences are SGDLS and YYNGEE. The V end gives up 0 bases and the J end 1 base, leaving 3 bases in the junction not matched to a gene. Inclusive of the bounding cysteine and phenylalanine, the CDR3 is 15 residues long. The only DNA kept is the CDR3, 45 bases in frame from the first base.